Below are 14 T cell receptor beta chains sequenced from a single sample in a study of T cells in tumors after PD-1 blockade. The method was immunoSEQ multiplex PCR; TCRdb's version includes in-frame clones alone and lacks a portion of them. This table has around 12,000 clones, 55% to 80% appearing once. The starting material was tumor tissue, obtained before anti-PD-1 treatment. These receptors all stem from a human donor with cutaneous squamous cell carcinoma.

By share, this clone ranks as medium-sized (0.01 to 0.1%). The chain has TRBV7-9 and TRBJ1-2; the match to TRBD1 covers 7 bases. CDR3 length equals 13 residues. The junction had 7 bases not matched to a gene; V was cut back by 5 bases and J by 7 bases. CDR1 is SEHNR and CDR2 is FQNEAQ in the germline V gene (reference sequence). CDR3 loop: CASSEGAGTGYTF. CDR3 bases: TGTGCCAGCAGCGAGGGGGCAGGGACTGGCTACACCTTC.

The chain has TRBV10-3 and TRBJ2-5, with D maybe TRBD2 (6 bases). With 3 bases removed from V and 3 bases from J, the gap between germline ends came to 14 bases. The CDR3 loop spans 15 amino acids. CDR1 is ENHRY and CDR2 is SYGVKD in the germline V gene. This chain's CDR3 is CAISESFGEEETQYF. CDR3 nucleotide sequence: TGTGCCATCAGTGAAAGTTTCGGGGAGGAAGAGACCCAGTACTTC.

The rearrangement links TRBV24-1 to TRBJ2-3; TRBD1 is a possible D gene (6 bases). Trimming removed 0 bases at V and 8 bases at J, with 17 bases between. CDR1 is KGHDR, CDR2 SFDVKD, per germline. CDR3 length equals 16 residues. The DNA for the CDR3 is TGTGCCACCAGTGATTTGCAAAGGGCAGGGGTCGCTACGCAGTATTTT. Translated, it gives CATSDLQRAGVATQYF.

The chain has TRBV5-4 and TRBJ2-7, with 12 bases aligning to TRBD2. The CDR3 is 14 amino acids. Germline-derived CDR1 and CDR2 are SGHNT and YYREEE (reference sequence). V was clipped by 4 bases and J by 5 bases; unmatched bases: 4. The CDR3 nucleotides are TGTGCCAGCAGCCGACTAGCGGGAGAGGACGAGCAGTACTTC. It translates to CASSRLAGEDEQYF.

This rearrangement joins TRBV6-5 to TRBJ2-6; the D is unclear. V lost 6 bases and J 0 bases, leaving 3 bases between the germline ends. Germline V gene sequence: CDR1 MNHEY, CDR2 SVGAGI. CDR3 length equals 13 residues. In DNA form, the CDR3 reads TGTGCCAGCAGCCTCTCTGGGGCCAACGTCCTGACTTTC. It translates to CASSLSGANVLTF.

CDR3 sequence (DNA): TGTGCCAGCAGTGACCCTCCCGTGGGACAGGGGGGTGACTACACCTTC. It codes for CASSDPPVGQGGDYTF. The V and J genes are TRBV2 and TRBJ1-2; TRBD1 aligns across 11 bases. This CDR3 contains 16 residues. Unmatched junction bases numbered 13, after V lost 3 bases and J lost 10 bases. Germline V gives CDR1 SNHLY, CDR2 FYNNEI.

This chain connects TRBV10-2 to TRBJ2-3; D may correspond to TRBD1 or TRBD2 (5 bases each). This CDR3 comprises 14 residues. CDR1 and CDR2 from the germline V gene are WSHSY and SAAADI. Trimming left V 3 bases short and J 5 bases short, with 12 bases between. The CDR3 loop is CASSDVPGRDTQYF. The CDR3 nucleotides read TGCGCCAGCAGTGATGTTCCGGGGCGAGATACGCAGTATTTT.

The gene calls are TRBV27 and TRBJ2-1; possibly TRBD1 for D (5 bases). The CDR3 spans 15 residues. Deletions cut 3 bases from V and 8 bases from J, with 17 bases between. The V gene's germline CDR1 is MNHEY and CDR2 SMNVEV (reference sequence). This CDR3 is CASSFGAGLLDEQFF. In nucleotides, the CDR3 is TGTGCCAGCAGTTTTGGGGCAGGCCTTCTGGATGAGCAGTTCTTC.

This clone was counted a few times. The J gene is TRBJ2-7, the V gene TRBV15; 9 bases are shared with TRBD1. Germline CDR1 and CDR2: LNHNV and YYDKDF (reference sequence). After removal of 5 bases from V and 7 bases from J, the junction contained 6 bases not matched to a gene. The length of the CDR3 is 13 residues. The CDR3 bases are TGTGCCACCAGCGGCTGGACAGGGGAGGAGCAGTACTTC. Amino acids: CATSGWTGEEQYF.

This clone was seen a single time. The V gene is TRBV30, the J gene TRBJ2-7; 7 nucleotides match TRBD1. This CDR3 is 13 amino acids long. Unmatched junction bases numbered 3, after V lost 4 bases and J lost 0 bases. CDR1 and CDR2 (germline): GTSNPN, SVGIG (reference sequence). The CDR3 sequence is CAWNRGSSYEQYF. The CDR3 DNA is TGTGCCTGGAACAGGGGAAGCTCCTACGAGCAGTACTTC.

The gene calls are TRBV30 and TRBJ1-3; D is possibly TRBD1 (5 bases). The V gene's germline CDR1 is GTSNPN and CDR2 SVGIG (reference sequence). This CDR3 has 12 amino acids. V dropped 4 bases and J dropped 2 bases, with 6 bases sitting between them. CDR3 residues: CAWKGTGNTIYF. In nucleotides, the CDR3 is TGTGCCTGGAAGGGGACTGGAAACACCATATATTTT.

This chain connects TRBV6-2 or TRBV6-3 to TRBJ2-1; weak D call: TRBD2 (6 bases). CDR3 size: 16 residues. Germline-derived CDR1 and CDR2 are MNHEY and SVGEGT. The V and J ends lost 0 bases and 6 bases respectively, with 15 bases between them. CDR3 bases: TGTGCCAGCAGTTACTCGATGGAGGGGCGATTCAATGAGCAGTTCTTC. It translates to CASSYSMEGRFNEQFF.

The CDR3 reads CASSQLASGGPQRGYEQYF. The CDR3 coding sequence is TGCGCCAGCAGCCAATTGGCTAGCGGGGGGCCCCAAAGAGGGTACGAGCAGTACTTC. This chain uses TRBV4-1 with TRBJ2-7, with 11 bases that match TRBD2. The V gene end was trimmed by 2 bases and the J gene end by 4 bases; junction bases not matched to a gene: 16. The CDR3 contains 19 residues. In germline, CDR1 is MGHRA, CDR2 YSYEKL.

The sample holds a few counts of this clone. The rearrangement links TRBV15 to TRBJ2-5, with D perhaps TRBD2 (6 bases). The CDR3 consists of 16 residues. Trimming removed 3 bases at V and 3 bases at J, with 17 bases between. Germline V gene lookup returns CDR1 LNHNV and CDR2 YYDKDF (reference sequence). The CDR3: CATSRPPGLAKETQYF. CDR3 sequence (DNA): TGTGCCACCAGCAGGCCTCCGGGGCTAGCGAAAGAGACCCAGTACTTC.